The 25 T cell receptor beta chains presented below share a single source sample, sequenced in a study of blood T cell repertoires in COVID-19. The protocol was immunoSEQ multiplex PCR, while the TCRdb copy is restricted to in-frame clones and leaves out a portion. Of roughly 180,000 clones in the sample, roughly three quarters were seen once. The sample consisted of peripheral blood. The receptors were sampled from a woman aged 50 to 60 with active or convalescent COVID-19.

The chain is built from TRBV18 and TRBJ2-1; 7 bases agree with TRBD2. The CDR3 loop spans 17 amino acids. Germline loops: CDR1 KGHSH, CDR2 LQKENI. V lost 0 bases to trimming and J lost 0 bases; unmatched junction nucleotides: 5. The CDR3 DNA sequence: TGTGCCAGCTCACCACCGCTAGCGGTGAGCTCCTACAATGAGCAGTTCTTC. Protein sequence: CASSPPLAVSSYNEQFF. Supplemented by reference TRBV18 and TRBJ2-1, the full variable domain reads NAGVMQNPRHLVRRRGQEARLRCSPMKGHSHVYWYRQLPEEGLKFMVYLQKENIIDESGMPKERFSAEFPKEGPSILRIQQVVRGDSAAYFCASSPPLAVSSYNEQFFGPGTRLTVL.

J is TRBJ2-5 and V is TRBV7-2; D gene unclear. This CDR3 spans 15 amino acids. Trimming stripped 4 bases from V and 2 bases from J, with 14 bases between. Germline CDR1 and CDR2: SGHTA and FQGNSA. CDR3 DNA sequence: TGTGCCAGCAGCTACGGAACCCGAGGACAAGAGACCCAGTACTTC. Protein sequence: CASSYGTRGQETQYF.

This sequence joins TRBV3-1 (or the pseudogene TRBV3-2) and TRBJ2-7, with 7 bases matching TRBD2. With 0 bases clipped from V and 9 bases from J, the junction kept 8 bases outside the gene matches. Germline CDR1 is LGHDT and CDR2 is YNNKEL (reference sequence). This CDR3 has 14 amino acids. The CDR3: CASSQDIGPSGQYF. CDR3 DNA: TGTGCCAGCAGCCAAGATATAGGACCTAGCGGGCAGTACTTC.

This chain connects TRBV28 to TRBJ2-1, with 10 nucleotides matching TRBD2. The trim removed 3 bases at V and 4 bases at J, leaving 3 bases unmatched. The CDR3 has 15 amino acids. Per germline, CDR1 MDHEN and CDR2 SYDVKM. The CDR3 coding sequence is TGTGCCAGCAGTTTCGGACTAGCGGCGTACAATGAGCAGTTCTTC. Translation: CASSFGLAAYNEQFF.

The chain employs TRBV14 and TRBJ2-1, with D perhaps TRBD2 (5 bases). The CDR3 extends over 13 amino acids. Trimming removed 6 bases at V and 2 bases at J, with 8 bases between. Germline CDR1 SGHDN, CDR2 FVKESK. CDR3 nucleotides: TGTGCCAGCAGTCCGAGGGCCTACAATGAGCAGTTCTTC. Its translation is CASSPRAYNEQFF. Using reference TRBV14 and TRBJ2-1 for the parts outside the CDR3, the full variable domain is EAGVTQFPSHSVIEKGQTVTLRCDPISGHDNLYWYRRVMGKEIKFLLHFVKESKQDESGMPNNRFLAERTGGTYSTLKVQPAELEDSGVYFCASSPRAYNEQFFGPGTRLTVL.

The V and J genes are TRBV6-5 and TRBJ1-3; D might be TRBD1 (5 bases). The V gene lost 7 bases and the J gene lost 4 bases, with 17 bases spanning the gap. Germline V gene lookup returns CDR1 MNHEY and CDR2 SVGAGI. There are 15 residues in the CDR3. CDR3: CASMGSGDPGNTIYF. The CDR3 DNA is TGTGCCAGCATGGGTTCGGGGGATCCCGGAAACACCATATATTTT.

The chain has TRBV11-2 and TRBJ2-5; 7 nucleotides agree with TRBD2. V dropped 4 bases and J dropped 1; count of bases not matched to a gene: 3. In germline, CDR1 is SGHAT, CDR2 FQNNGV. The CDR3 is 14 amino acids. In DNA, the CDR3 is TGTGCCAGCAGCTGGGGGGGAACCCAAGAGACCCAGTACTTC. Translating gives CASSWGGTQETQYF.

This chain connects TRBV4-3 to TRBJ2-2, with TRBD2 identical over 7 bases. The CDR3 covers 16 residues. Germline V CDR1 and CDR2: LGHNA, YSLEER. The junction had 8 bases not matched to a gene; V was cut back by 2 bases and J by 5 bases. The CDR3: CASSQTRGVDTGELFF. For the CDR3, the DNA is TGCGCCAGCAGCCAAACCCGGGGGGTGGATACCGGGGAGCTGTTTTTT.

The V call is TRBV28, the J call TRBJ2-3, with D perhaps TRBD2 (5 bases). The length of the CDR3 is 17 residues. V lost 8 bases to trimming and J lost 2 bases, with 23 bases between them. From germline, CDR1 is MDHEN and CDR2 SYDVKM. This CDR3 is CASGSLNAGRITDTQYF. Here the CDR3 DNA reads TGTGCCAGCGGATCTTTGAACGCGGGCCGCATCACAGATACGCAGTATTTT.

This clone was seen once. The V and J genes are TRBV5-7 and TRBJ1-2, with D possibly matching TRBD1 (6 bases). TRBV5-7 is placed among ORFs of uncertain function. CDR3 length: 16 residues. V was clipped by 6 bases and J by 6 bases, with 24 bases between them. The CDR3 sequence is CASIPLGGARPHGYTF. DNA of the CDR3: TGTGCCAGCATCCCCCTCGGGGGGGCCCGACCCCATGGCTACACCTTC.

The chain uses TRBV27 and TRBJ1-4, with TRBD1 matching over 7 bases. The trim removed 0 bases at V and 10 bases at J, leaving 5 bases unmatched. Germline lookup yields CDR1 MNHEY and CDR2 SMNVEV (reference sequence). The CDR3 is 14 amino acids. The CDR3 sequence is CASSLSRDSGKLFF. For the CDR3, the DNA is TGTGCCAGCAGTTTATCTAGGGACAGTGGAAAACTGTTTTTT.

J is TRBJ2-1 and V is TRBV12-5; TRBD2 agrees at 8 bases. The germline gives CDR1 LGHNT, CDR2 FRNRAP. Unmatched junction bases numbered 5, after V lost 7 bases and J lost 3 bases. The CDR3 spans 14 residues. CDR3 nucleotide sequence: TGTGCTAGTGCCCTAGCGGGCCTCTACAATGAGCAGTTCTTC. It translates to CASALAGLYNEQFF. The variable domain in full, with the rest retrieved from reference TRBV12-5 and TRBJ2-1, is DARVTQTPRHKVTEMGQEVTMRCQPILGHNTVFWYRQTMMQGLELLAYFRNRAPLDDSGMPKDRFSAEMPDATLATLKIQPSEPRDSAVYFCASALAGLYNEQFFGPGTRLTVL.

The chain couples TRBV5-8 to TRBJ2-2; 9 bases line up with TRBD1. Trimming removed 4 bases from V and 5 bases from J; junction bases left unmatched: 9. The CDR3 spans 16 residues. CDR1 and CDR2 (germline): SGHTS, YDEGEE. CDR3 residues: CASSPFGQGRTGELFF. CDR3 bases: TGTGCCAGCAGCCCATTCGGACAGGGGAGGACCGGGGAGCTGTTTTTT.

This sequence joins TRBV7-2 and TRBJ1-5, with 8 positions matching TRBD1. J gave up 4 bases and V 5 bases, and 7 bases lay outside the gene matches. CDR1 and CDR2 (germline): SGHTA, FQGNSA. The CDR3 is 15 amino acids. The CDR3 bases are TGTGCCAGCAGCAATGGACAGGGAGCGAATCAGCCCCAGCATTTT. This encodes CASSNGQGANQPQHF.

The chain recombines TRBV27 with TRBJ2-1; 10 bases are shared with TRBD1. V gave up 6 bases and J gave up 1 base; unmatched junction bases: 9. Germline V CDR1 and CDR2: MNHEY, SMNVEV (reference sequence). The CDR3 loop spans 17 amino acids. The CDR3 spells CASRPTWTGGSYNEQFF. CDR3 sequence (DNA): TGTGCCAGCAGGCCAACTTGGACAGGGGGATCCTACAATGAGCAGTTCTTC.

CDR3 sequence reads: CASSFNPSAAESFF. DNA for the CDR3: TGTGCCAGCAGCTTCAATCCCTCAGCGGCCGAAAGTTTCTTT. The chain joins TRBV7-2 to TRBJ1-1; D unresolved. The CDR3 extends over 14 amino acids. CDR1 and CDR2 from the germline V gene are SGHTA and FQGNSA. V lost 3 bases and J lost 13, with 21 bases in between.

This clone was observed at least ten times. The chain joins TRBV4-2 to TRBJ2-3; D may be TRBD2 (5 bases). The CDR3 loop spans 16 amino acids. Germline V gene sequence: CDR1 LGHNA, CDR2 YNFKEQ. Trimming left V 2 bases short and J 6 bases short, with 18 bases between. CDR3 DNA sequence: TGTGCCAGCAGCCAATCTATACTAGGACGACGGGATACGCAGTATTTT. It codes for CASSQSILGRRDTQYF.

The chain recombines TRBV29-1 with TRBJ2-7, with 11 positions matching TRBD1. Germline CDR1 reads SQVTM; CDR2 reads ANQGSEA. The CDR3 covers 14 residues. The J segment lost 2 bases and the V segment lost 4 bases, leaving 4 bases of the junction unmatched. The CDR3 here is CSVARGQGAYEQYF. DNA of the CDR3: TGCAGCGTTGCTCGGGGACAGGGGGCCTACGAGCAGTACTTC.

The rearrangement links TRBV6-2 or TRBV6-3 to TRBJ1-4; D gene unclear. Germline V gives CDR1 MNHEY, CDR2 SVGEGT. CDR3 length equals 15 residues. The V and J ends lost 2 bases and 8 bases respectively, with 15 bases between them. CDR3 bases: TGTGCCAGCAGTTACATCGGGGAAAGAGACGAAAAACTGTTTTTT. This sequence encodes CASSYIGERDEKLFF.

CDR3 DNA sequence: TGTGCCAGCAGCTTTATCGGCACTGAAGCTTTCTTT. Translating it yields CASSFIGTEAFF. The chain has TRBV7-9 and TRBJ1-1; D unresolved. This CDR3 contains 12 residues. V was cut by 3 bases and J by 4 bases, with 6 bases left in between. Germline CDR1 SEHNR, CDR2 FQNEAQ (reference sequence).

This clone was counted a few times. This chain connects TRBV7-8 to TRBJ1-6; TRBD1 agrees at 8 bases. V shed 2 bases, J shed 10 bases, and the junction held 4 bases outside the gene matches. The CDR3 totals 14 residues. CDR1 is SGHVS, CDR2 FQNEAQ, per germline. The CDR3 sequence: CASSLLTGASPLHF. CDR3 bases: TGTGCCAGCAGCTTATTGACAGGGGCATCACCCCTCCACTTT. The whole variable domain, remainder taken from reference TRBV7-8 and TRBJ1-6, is GAGVSQSPRYKVAKRGQDVALRCDPISGHVSLFWYQQALGQGPEFLTYFQNEAQLDKSGLPSDRFFAERPEGSVSTLKIQRTQQEDSAVYLCASSLLTGASPLHFGNGTRLTVT.

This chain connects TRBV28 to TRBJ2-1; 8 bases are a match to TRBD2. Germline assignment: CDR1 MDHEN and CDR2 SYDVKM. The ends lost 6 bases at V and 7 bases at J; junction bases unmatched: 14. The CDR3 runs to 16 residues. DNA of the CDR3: TGTGCCAGCAGCCCTCAACTAGCGGTGAGGGGAAATGAGCAGTTCTTC. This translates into CASSPQLAVRGNEQFF.

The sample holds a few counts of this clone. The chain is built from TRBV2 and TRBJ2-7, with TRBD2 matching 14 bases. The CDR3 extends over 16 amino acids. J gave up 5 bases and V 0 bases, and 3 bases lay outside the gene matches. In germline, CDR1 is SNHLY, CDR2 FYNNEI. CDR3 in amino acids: CASSEAGLAGVDEQYF. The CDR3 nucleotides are TGTGCCAGCAGTGAAGCGGGACTAGCGGGAGTGGACGAGCAGTACTTC.

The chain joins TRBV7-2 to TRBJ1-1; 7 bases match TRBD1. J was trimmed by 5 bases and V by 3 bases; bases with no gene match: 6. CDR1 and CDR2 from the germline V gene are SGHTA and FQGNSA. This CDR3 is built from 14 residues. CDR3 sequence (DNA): TGTGCCAGCAGCTTTCAGGGGGGCGGGACTGAAGCTTTCTTT. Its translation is CASSFQGGGTEAFF.

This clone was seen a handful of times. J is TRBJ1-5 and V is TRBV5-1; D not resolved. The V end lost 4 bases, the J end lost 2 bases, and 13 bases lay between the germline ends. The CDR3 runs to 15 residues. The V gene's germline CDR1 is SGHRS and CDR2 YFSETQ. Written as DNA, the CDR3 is TGCGCCAGCAGCCCGGCCGGACTCGGCAATCAGCCCCAGCATTTT. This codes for CASSPAGLGNQPQHF.